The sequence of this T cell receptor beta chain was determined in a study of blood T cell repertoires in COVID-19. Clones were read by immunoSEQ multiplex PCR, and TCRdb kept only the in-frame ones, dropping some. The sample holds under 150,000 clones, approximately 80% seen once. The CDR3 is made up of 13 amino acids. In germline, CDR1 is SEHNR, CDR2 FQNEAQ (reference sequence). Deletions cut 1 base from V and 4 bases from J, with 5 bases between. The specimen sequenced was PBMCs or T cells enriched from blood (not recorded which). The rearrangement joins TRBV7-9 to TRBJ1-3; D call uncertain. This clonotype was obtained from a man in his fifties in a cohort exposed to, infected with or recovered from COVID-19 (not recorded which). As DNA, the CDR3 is TGTGCCAGCAGCTTAGGGAGCGGAAACACCATATATTTT. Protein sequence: CASSLGSGNTIYF.